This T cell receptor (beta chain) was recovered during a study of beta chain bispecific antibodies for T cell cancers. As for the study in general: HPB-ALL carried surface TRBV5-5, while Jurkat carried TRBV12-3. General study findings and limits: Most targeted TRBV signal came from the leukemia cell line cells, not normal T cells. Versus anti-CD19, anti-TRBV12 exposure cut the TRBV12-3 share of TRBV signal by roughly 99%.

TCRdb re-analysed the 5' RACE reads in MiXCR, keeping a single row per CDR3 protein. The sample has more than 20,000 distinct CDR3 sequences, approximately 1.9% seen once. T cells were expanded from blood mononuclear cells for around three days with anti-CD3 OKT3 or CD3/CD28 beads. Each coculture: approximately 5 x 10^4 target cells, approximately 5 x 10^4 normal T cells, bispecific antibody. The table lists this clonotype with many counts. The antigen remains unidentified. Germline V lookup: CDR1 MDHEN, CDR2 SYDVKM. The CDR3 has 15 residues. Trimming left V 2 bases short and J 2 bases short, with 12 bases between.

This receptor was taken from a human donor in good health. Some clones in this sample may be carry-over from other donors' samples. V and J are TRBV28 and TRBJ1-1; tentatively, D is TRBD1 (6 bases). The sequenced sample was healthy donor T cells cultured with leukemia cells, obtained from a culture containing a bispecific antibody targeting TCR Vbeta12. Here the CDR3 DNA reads TGTGCCAGCAGTTTACGCGGGACAAGAAACACTGAAGCTTTCTTT. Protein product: CASSLRGTRNTEAFF.